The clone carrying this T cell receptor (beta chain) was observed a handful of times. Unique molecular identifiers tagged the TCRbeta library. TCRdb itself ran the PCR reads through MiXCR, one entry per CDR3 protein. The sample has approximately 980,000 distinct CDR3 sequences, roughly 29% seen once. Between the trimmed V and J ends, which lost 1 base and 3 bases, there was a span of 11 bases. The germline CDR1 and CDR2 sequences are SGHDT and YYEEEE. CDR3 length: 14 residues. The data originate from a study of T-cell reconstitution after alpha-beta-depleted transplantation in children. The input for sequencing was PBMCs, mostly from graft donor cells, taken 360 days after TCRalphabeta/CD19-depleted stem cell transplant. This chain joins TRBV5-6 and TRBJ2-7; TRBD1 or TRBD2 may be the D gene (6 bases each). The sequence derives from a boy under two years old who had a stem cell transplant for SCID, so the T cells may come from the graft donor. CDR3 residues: CASSLKGGRYEQYF. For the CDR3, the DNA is TGTGCCAGCAGCTTGAAGGGGGGCCGCTACGAGCAGTACTTC.